This TCR beta chain was obtained from a study of cytomegalovirus exposure and HLA in healthy donors (dated by TCRdb to about 2017). Describing the broader study: In an earlier analysis of 587 of the donors, 250 to 350 Gb of sequence data and 90 million to 120 million unique TCR beta sequences from 150 million to 200 million T cells were reported. A later genetic analysis took genome-wide SNP genotypes for about three fifths of the 666 donors and used that subset as a discovery cohort. The T cell repertoires of 666 subjects were profiled by immunosequencing and related to cytomegalovirus serostatus. A few DR-DQ haplotypes were treated as single units for association and clustering because of strong linkage in the cohort. HLA typing covered class I and class II loci at four-digit resolution. The number of typed donors differed by locus: about 629-630 for A, B, C, DRB1 and DQB1; approximately 520 for DQA1; roughly 600 for DPA1; and some 450 for DPB1. To decide whether each TCR beta V gene segment behaved as functional or pseudogenic, an earlier analysis of several hundred of the donors relied on high-throughput TCR beta sequencing. To study patterns of TCR occurrence, a later analysis re-analyzed previously published TCR beta repertoires from 550 to 800 donors and added high-resolution HLA genotyping. The later analysis used no new phenotypic data to find candidate immune exposures, relying instead on TCR beta sequences and their occurrence across donors. Among 300 to 500 genotyped donors of the cohort, an average of approximately 240,000 unique TCR beta nucleotide sequences was sequenced per donor, of which about 20% were non-productive. An early release that covered several hundred HLA-typed donors contained approximately 320 gigabases of sequencing data and about 84 million unique TCR sequences. Donor age, sex, ethnicity and CMV serostatus were compiled together with the repertoire data. The genetic ancestry cluster associated with self-reported Caucasian donors included 81% of the 350 to 500 genotyped donors. High-throughput TCR immunosequencing, statistical association of individual TCRs with disease status, and machine learning were combined to predict cytomegalovirus infection status. All discovery cohort repertoires had been generated on a single sequencing platform. A separate validation cohort of roughly 110 different subjects was used in addition to the 666-subject first cohort. The study was designed to test whether signatures of past pathogen exposure could be identified by cataloging public T cell receptors.

To note about this clone: The clone's antigen remains unknown. No much larger clone exists at a distance of one base, and base qualities are not known.

Taken from cysteine to phenylalanine, the CDR3 has 16 residues. Only the CDR3 DNA stays, 48 bases, in frame from base 1. As encoded in the germline V gene, CDR1 is KGHSH while CDR2 is LQKENI. V is cut back by 3 bases and J by 2 bases, with 4 bases in the junction unmatched. The cohort consisted of 666 healthy bone marrow donors. Cohort members were all nominally healthy when sampled, although unrecorded immune exposures were likely present. The donor was CMV seronegative and was included in the group of 352 seronegative cohort members. Each donor provided a peripheral blood sample, and peripheral blood mononuclear cells were used for TCR beta sequencing. Genomic DNA extraction from the blood cell samples was performed with the Qiagen DNeasy Blood Extraction Kit. Results and caveats for the whole study, not just this receptor: According to a later analysis, parvovirus B19, influenza, CMV and Epstein-Barr virus appeared linked to several top co-occurrence clusters. The authors suggested that the approach could potentially be extended to other disease states and immunological phenotypes. An association between a missense DCLRE1C variant and V-gene and J-gene trimming of TCR beta chains was found in a later genetic analysis and replicated in an independent cohort. Most TCR sequences were seen in very few donors, while some public TCRs were found in many individuals. Some IMGT-functional V segments, including TRBV6-2 and TRBV6-3, could not be told apart with the 87-base-pair reads, so those segments were excluded. Three of the identified cytomegalovirus-associated TCR beta chains were confirmed in vitro to be specific for cytomegalovirus antigens. Compared with the 666-donor mean, donors in an Asian-associated ancestry cluster had fewer N-insertions in productive TCRs, according to a later genetic analysis. Because counts were too low, about 18 rarely observed V segments, including chromosome 9 orphons, were excluded from the earlier analysis of several hundred of the donors. In this cohort, only TCR beta chains were sequenced, and detectable features were limited by the absence of alpha or paired-chain data. Sequencing depth was assumed to be roughly uniform across donors in the presence/absence analyses, though that assumption may not hold. In an earlier analysis of more than 450 of the donors, most TCR beta V segments were observed in productive rearrangements about 90% or about 30% of the time, broadly matching IMGT annotations. In a later analysis, the rate of TCR association differed among HLA loci, with DRB1 alleles having the most associated TCRs and HLA-C alleles having the fewest. Compared with equally common non-associated chains, HLA-associated TCR beta chains in a later analysis were more clonally expanded and had lower generation probabilities. Strong co-occurrence of HLA alleles, especially DR and DQ, made assigning TCR associations to individual alleles difficult. A further reported finding was that TCR beta sequences accurately predicted the HLA-A and HLA-B alleles for most subjects in the first cohort. For the cohort, immune exposure information was limited to CMV serostatus. A cluster of highly shared sequence variants was judged likely to be a technical artifact of the sequencing pipeline. In the study, 150 to 200 TCR beta chains were listed as associated with cytomegalovirus. At a false discovery rate of 0.05, a later analysis linked fewer than 20,000 TCR beta sequences to specific HLA alleles. Linkage disequilibrium might explain the correlated functional status among segregating V segments, but an unknown experimental factor could not be ruled out. Most CMV-associated TCR beta chains appeared to be HLA-restricted in a later analysis, and the HLA associations seemed to be driven largely by CMV exposure. Cytomegalovirus status was reported to be diagnosed by the classifier with high specificity and sensitivity in both the original and validation cohorts. Because HLA typing was missing for some donors at each locus, association tests included only the typed subset.

The library was produced with the immunoSEQ multiplex PCR assay. For the multiplex PCR, a mixture combining 60 forward primers for TCR Vbeta segments and 13 reverse primers for TCR Jbeta segments was used. The CDR3 region of rearranged TCR beta genes was amplified from genomic DNA by a multiplex PCR assay. On the Illumina HiSeq System, the amplified TCR beta libraries were sequenced as 87-base-pair reads. In the original analysis: A later analysis counted approximately 74 million unique TCR beta chains across the 640 or so repertoires, and 9.5 million to 11 million of these chains were shared by at least two donors. Raw reads were error-corrected and collapsed into unique sequences with a nearest-neighbor algorithm that merged closely related sequences to remove PCR and sequencing errors. Alignment of CDR3 sequences to IMGT reference sequences was used to assign V, D and J gene segments. Each retained sequence needed at least a six-nucleotide match to both a V gene segment and a J gene segment. A rearrangement counted as productive if the CDR3 had no stop codons and remained in frame with V and J, and every other rearrangement counted as non-productive. CDR3 was defined by IMGT convention, running from the second conserved V-encoded cysteine to the conserved J-encoded phenylalanine. Sequences without an unambiguous match to a single V gene segment were excluded from the earlier analysis of about 640 of the donors. An earlier analysis of just under 600 of the donors called V segments functional above 56.7% productive rearrangements and segregating when the between-donor standard deviation exceeded 5%. A statistical classification framework was developed to diagnose cytomegalovirus status using the catalog of TCR beta chain sequences. In a later analysis, TCR nucleotide sequences were compared against IMGT/GENE-DB human TR gene sequences so that V and J genes could be assigned. Using the TCRdist pipeline, a later analysis assigned CDR3 sequences along with most-parsimonious VDJ recombination scenarios. In a later analysis, each TCR beta chain was defined by its CDR3 amino acid sequence together with its V-gene family, and reads lacking a unique V-gene family were excluded. As a way to deal with suspected cross-contamination and a sequencing artifact, a later analysis dropped 500 to 700 nucleotide sequences that were highly shared and had low generation probability. In a later analysis, a clonal expansion index was calculated for each public chain from normalized within-repertoire ranks of inferred template counts. In a later analysis, generation probabilities were computed using a VDJ recombination model fitted to out-of-frame rearrangements, and the results were checked against IGoR. A later analysis scored TCR-TCR, TCR-HLA and TCR-CMV co-occurrence with hypergeometric tests, applying a repertoire-size bias correction to TCR pairs. A later analysis estimated false discovery rates by permuting HLA or CMV assignments 20 times. In a later analysis, co-occurring TCRs were grouped using DBSCAN, with TCRdist sequence similarity added in when clustering inside HLA-allele-positive subsets. Repertoires with fewer than 30,000 or more than 120,000 public chains, plus five repertoires with anomalous nucleotide sharing, were excluded from co-occurrence clustering. TCRdb took this table from immuneACCESS and kept in-frame rearrangements with V and J called. Such tables lack part of the clones; where checked against another copy, unresolved V genes explain under half of the gap, and the rest is unexplained. That table gives V, J and clone size, and the DNA gave D and trimming. A total of about 200,000 clones appear in this sample, around 80% of them only once. The ten top clones hold 3.8% of the sample.

The V and J genes are TRBV18 and TRBJ2-6, and TRBD1 aligns with 7 junction nucleotides. Sequenced input: PBMCs. The sequence derives from a male donor in good health and CMV-seronegative. Here is the DNA: TGTGCCAGCTCACCTGCGACAGGGACTGGGGCCAACGTCCTGACTTTC. It translates to CASSPATGTGANVLTF.